The subject of this entry is one T cell receptor (beta chain). Its antigen remains unknown. TCRdb reprocessed the 5' RACE reads, keeping one entry per CDR3 protein, no DNA. The sample data list 350,000 to 550,000 distinct CDR3 sequences. Germline CDR1 and CDR2: LNHDA and SQIVND (reference sequence). The CDR3 contains 15 residues. This sample is part of a study of monozygotic twins with inflammatory bowel disease. Study findings and constraints: In these data, no single strong IBD-associated signal or clonotype received support. TCRbeta inverse Simpson diversity was decreased in IBD patients versus healthy co-twins. Varying immunosuppressive regimens may have increased patient repertoire variability.

Source material: blood. The rearrangement links TRBV19 to TRBJ2-1; as DNA is missing, the TRBD1 call by TCRdb cannot be tested. This receptor was taken from a human donor with ulcerative colitis or Crohn's disease, or a healthy co-twin of an affected twin (not recorded which). CDR3 region: CASSGQGKLYNEQFF.